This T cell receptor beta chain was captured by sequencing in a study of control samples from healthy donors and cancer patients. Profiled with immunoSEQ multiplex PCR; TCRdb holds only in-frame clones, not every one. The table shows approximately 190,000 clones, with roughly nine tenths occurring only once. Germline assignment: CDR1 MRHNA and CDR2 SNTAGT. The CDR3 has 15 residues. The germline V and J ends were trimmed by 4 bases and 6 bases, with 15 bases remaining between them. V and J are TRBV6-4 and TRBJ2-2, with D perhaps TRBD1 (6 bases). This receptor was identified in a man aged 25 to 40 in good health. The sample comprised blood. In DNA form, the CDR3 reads TGTGCCAGCAGTGTTTTTGGGGGACAATCCGGGGAGCTGTTTTTT. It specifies CASSVFGGQSGELFF.